This is a list of T cell receptor beta chains from one sample in a study of CD8 T cells in ankylosing spondylitis. TCRdb reprocessed the 5' RACE reads with MiXCR, giving one entry per CDR3 protein. This sample has approximately 350,000 distinct CDR3 sequences; approximately 15% occur once, and the top ten carry 0.9% to 1.2%. Source material: blood, either unsorted or a sorted T cell fraction (not recorded which). The receptors come from a male donor with ankylosing spondylitis or in good health (not recorded which). Each CDR3 is given with its conserved first and last residue. The order of the fields is CDR3 protein, CDR3 DNA, J gene, clone size, V gene, D gene. The D gene is left open where the match is weak. Clone size is stated in some rows and not others, as once, few, many or a class when expanded.

CASSPDRGRGTQYF	TGTGCCAGCAGTCCTGACAGGGGGCGGGGGACCCAGTACTTC	TRBJ2-5	few	TRBV12-3/TRBV12-4	TRBD1
CASKRAQETQYF	TGTGCCAGCAAGCGGGCTCAAGAGACCCAGTACTTC	TRBJ2-5	many	TRBV12-3/TRBV12-4	NA
CASNLAGSSYNEQFF	TGCGCCAGCAACTTAGCGGGCAGCTCCTACAATGAGCAGTTCTTC	TRBJ2-1	NA	TRBV5-1	TRBD2
CASRGYRQPNTEAFF	TGCGCCAGCAGAGGGTATCGACAGCCGAACACTGAAGCTTTCTTT	TRBJ1-1	few	TRBV5-1	NA
CASSLIATSNTEAFF	TGTGCCAGCAGTTTAATCGCGACCTCGAACACTGAAGCTTTCTTT	TRBJ1-1	NA	TRBV6-5	NA
CAWRRGGQGNQPQHF	TGTGCCTGGAGGAGGGGGGGACAGGGGAATCAGCCCCAGCATTTT	TRBJ1-5	few	TRBV30	TRBD1
CATDTGVGVSYEQYF	TGTGCCACCGATACCGGGGTCGGGGTTTCCTACGAGCAGTACTTC	TRBJ2-7	NA	TRBV21-1	NA
CASSPPRSSKNIQYF	TGTGCCAGCAGCCCACCTAGGTCGTCCAAAAACATTCAGTACTTC	TRBJ2-4	many	TRBV27	NA
CATSREVGAAFF	TGTGCCACCAGCAGAGAGGTAGGAGCGGCTTTCTTT	TRBJ1-1	NA	TRBV15	NA
CSATSGRPSTDTQYF	TGCAGTGCCACAAGCGGGAGGCCTAGCACAGATACGCAGTATTTT	TRBJ2-3	NA	TRBV20-1	TRBD2
CASSPPYGAGTTGELFF	TGTGCCAGCAGCCCCCCATACGGAGCGGGGACCACCGGGGAGCTGTTTTTT	TRBJ2-2	few	TRBV3-1	TRBD2
CASSLEGITDTQYF	TGTGCCAGCAGCTTAGAGGGGATCACAGATACGCAGTATTTT	TRBJ2-3	many	TRBV7-8	NA
CASSPTRTGKGYEQYF	TGTGCCAGCAGCCCAACTCGGACAGGGAAGGGCTACGAGCAGTACTTC	TRBJ2-7	many	TRBV14	TRBD1
CAISEEGRALETQYF	TGTGCCATCAGTGAGGAGGGAAGAGCGCTGGAGACCCAGTACTTC	TRBJ2-5	few	TRBV10-3	NA
CASSLSGRTTDTQYF	TGTGCCAGCAGTCTCAGCGGGAGGACTACAGATACGCAGTATTTT	TRBJ2-3	few	TRBV12-3/TRBV12-4	TRBD2
CASSPLVQSYGYTF	TGTGCCAGCAGCCCCCTAGTGCAGAGCTATGGCTACACCTTC	TRBJ1-2	NA	TRBV7-9	NA
CASSPVDRGRRNEQFF	TGTGCCAGCTCACCGGTCGACAGGGGGCGCCGCAATGAGCAGTTCTTC	TRBJ2-1	NA	TRBV18	TRBD1
CASSYLRGGRGTEAFF	TGTGCCAGCAGCTATCTGAGAGGGGGGCGCGGTACTGAAGCTTTCTTT	TRBJ1-1	NA	TRBV7-9	NA
CASSFARVNTEAFF	TGTGCCAGCAGCTTTGCGCGGGTGAACACTGAAGCTTTCTTT	TRBJ1-1	few	TRBV11-2	NA
CASSLSGGTQYF	TGTGCCAGCAGCTTATCGGGAGGGACCCAGTACTTC	TRBJ2-5	NA	TRBV7-7	TRBD2
CASRGTGSIETQYF	TGTGCCAGCCGCGGGACAGGGTCCATAGAGACCCAGTACTTC	TRBJ2-5	NA	TRBV2	TRBD1
CASSLPNRGTEAFF	TGTGCCAGCAGTTTACCAAACAGGGGCACTGAAGCTTTCTTT	TRBJ1-1	NA	TRBV12-3/TRBV12-4	TRBD1
CASRSGTGGNVGTGELFF	TGTGCCAGCAGATCCGGGACAGGGGGAAATGTCGGCACCGGGGAGCTGTTTTTT	TRBJ2-2	few	TRBV12-3/TRBV12-4	TRBD1
CASSHWLPGPQGTEAFF	TGTGCCAGCAGCCACTGGCTGCCGGGACCCCAGGGGACTGAAGCTTTCTTT	TRBJ1-1	few	TRBV7-2	NA
CATQGLAGTSTDTQYF	TGTGCCACTCAGGGACTAGCGGGTACTAGCACAGATACGCAGTATTTT	TRBJ2-3	few	TRBV6-1	TRBD2
CSPDRGERSYNEQFF	TGCAGTCCCGACCGGGGGGAACGCTCCTACAATGAGCAGTTCTTC	TRBJ2-1	NA	TRBV20-1	TRBD2
CASRPDVNTEAFF	TGCGCCAGCCGCCCAGACGTGAACACTGAAGCTTTCTTT	TRBJ1-1	NA	TRBV5-1	NA
CASKRLSSGYTF	TGTGCCAGCAAGCGCTTATCCTCTGGCTACACCTTC	TRBJ1-2	NA	TRBV12-3/TRBV12-4	NA
CASTLVKGTDTQYF	TGTGCCAGCACCCTAGTTAAAGGCACAGATACGCAGTATTTT	TRBJ2-3	NA	TRBV7-9	NA
CSVLRDPTDTQYF	TGCAGCGTGCTTCGGGATCCCACAGATACGCAGTATTTT	TRBJ2-3	few	TRBV29-1	NA
CASSGGGREAFF	TGTGCCAGCAGCGGTGGAGGGAGAGAAGCTTTCTTT	TRBJ1-1	NA	TRBV7-9	NA
CASSSGTPGTGKSGEQFF	TGTGCCAGCAGTTCCGGAACCCCCGGGACAGGGAAATCGGGTGAGCAGTTCTTC	TRBJ2-1	few	TRBV6-5	TRBD1
CASSYWAGASTDTQYF	TGTGCCAGCAGTTACTGGGCGGGTGCTAGCACAGATACGCAGTATTTT	TRBJ2-3	NA	TRBV6-5	NA